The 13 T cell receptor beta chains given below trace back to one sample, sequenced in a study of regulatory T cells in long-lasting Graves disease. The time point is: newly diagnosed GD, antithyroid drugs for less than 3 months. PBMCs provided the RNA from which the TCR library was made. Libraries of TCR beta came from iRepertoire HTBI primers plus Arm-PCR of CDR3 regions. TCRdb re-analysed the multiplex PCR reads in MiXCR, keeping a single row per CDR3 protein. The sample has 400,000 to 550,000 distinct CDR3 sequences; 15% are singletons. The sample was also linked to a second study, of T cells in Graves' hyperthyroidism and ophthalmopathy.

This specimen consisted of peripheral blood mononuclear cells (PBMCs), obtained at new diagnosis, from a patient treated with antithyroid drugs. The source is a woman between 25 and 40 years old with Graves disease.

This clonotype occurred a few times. The CDR3 nucleotides are TGTGCCAGCAGCTTGTCTGAGGCGGAGGGCCTGGGAGATACGCAGTATTTT. Translating gives CASSLSEAEGLGDTQYF. V is TRBV5-4 and J is TRBJ2-3, with D possibly TRBD2 on 6 matching bases. The CDR3 extends over 17 amino acids. Trimming removed 1 base at V and 5 bases at J, with 20 bases between. Germline V gene lookup returns CDR1 SGHNT and CDR2 YYREEE (reference sequence).

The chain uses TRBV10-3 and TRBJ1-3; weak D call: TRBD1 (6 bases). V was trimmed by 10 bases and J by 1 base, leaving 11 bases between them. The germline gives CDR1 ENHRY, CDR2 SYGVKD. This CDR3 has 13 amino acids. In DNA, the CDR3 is TGTGCCAGCATACAGGGATCTGGAAACACCATATATTTT. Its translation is CASIQGSGNTIYF.

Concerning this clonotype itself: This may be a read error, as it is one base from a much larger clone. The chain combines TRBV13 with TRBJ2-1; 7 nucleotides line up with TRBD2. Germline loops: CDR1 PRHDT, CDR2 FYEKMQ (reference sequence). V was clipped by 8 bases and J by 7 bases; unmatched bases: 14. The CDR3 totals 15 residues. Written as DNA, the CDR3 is TGTGCCAGCCAGCGGGGTGCCCCCGAAGGGAATGAGCAGTTCTTC. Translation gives CASQRGAPEGNEQFF.

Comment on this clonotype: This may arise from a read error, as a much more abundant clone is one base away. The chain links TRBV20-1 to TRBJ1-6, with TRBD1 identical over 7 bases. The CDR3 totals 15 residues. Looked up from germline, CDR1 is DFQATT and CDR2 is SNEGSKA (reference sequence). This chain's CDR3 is CSSSFSDRSNSPLHF. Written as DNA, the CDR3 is TGCAGTTCTAGCTTTTCGGACAGGTCTAATTCACCCCTCCACTTT.

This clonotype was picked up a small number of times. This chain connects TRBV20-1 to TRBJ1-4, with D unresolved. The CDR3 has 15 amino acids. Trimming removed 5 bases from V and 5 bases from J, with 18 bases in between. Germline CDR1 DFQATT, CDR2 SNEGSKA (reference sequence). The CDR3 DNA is TGCAGTGCTCCCACCCCAACCTTACCAAATGAAAAACTGTTTTTT. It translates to CSAPTPTLPNEKLFF.

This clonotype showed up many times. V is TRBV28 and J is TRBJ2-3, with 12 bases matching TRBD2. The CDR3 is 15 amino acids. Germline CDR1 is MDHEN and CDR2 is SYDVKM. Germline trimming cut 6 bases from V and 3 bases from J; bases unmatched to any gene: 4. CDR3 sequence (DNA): TGTGCCAGCAGCCGCCTAGCGGGAGGGACAGATACGCAGTATTTT. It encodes CASSRLAGGTDTQYF.

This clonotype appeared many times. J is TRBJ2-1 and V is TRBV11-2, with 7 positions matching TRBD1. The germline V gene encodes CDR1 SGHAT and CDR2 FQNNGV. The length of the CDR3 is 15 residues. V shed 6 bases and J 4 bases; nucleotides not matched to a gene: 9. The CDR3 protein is CASSLTGTAYNEQFF. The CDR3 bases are TGTGCCAGCAGTTTAACCGGGACAGCTTACAATGAGCAGTTCTTC.

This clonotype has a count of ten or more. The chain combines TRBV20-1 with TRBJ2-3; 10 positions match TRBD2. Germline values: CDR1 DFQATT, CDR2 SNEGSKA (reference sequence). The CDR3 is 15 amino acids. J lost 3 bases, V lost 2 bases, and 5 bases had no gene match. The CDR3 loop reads CSARNTSGITDTQYF. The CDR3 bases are TGCAGTGCTAGAAATACTAGCGGGATAACAGATACGCAGTATTTT.

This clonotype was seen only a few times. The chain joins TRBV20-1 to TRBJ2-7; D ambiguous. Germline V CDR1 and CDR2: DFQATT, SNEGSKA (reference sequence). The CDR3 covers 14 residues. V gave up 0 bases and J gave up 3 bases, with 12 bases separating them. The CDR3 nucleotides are TGCAGTGCTAGAGATAGTCGAGGCGGCTACGAGCAGTACTTC. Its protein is CSARDSRGGYEQYF.

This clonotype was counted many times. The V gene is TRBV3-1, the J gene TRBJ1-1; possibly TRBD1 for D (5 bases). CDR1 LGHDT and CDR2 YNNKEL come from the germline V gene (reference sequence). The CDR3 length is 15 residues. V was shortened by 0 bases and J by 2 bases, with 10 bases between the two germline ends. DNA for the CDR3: TGTGCCAGCAGCCAAGAGGGACTCCGAAACACTGAAGCTTTCTTT. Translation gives CASSQEGLRNTEAFF. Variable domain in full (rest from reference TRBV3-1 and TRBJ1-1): DTAVSQTPKYLVTQMGNDKSIKCEQNLGHDTMYWYKQDSKKFLKIMFSYNNKELIINETVPNRFSPKSPDKAHLNLHINSLELGDSAVYFCASSQEGLRNTEAFFGQGTRLTVV.

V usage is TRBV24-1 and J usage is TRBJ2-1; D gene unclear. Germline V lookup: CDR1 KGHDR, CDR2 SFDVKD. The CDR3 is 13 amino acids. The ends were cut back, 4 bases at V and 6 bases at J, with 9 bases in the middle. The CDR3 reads CATSDPVPNEQFF. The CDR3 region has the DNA TGTGCCACCAGTGACCCCGTCCCCAATGAGCAGTTCTTC.

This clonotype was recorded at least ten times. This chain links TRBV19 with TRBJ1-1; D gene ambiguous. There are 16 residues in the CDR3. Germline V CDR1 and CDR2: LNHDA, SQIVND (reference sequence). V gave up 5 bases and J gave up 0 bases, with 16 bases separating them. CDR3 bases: TGTGCCAGTAGTCCACGGACGGGAAAGTTGAACACTGAAGCTTTCTTT. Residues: CASSPRTGKLNTEAFF.

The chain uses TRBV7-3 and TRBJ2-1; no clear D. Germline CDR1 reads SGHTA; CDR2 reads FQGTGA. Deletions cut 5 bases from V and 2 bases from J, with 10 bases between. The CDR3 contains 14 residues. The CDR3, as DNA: TGTGCCAGCAGCCCGACTGGACCCTACAATGAGCAGTTCTTC. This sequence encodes CASSPTGPYNEQFF.